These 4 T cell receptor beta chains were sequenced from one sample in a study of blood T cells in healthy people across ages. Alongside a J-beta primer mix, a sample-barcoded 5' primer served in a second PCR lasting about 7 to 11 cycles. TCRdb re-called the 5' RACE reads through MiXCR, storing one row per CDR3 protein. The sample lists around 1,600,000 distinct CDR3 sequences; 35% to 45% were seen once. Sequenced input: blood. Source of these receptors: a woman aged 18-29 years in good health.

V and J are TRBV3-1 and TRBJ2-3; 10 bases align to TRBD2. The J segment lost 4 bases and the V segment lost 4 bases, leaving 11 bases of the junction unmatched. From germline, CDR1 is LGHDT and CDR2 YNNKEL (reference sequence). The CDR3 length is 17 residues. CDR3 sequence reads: CASSPRGSGGRADTQYF. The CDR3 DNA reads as TGTGCCAGCAGCCCCCGAGGTAGCGGGGGGCGCGCAGATACGCAGTATTTT.

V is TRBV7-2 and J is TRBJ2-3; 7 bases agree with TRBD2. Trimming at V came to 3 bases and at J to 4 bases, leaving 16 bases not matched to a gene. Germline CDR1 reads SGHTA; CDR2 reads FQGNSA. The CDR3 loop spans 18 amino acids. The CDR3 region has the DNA TGTGCCAGCAGCTTTCGGGCGGGGGTGGGCCAGGTCGCAGATACGCAGTATTTT. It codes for CASSFRAGVGQVADTQYF.

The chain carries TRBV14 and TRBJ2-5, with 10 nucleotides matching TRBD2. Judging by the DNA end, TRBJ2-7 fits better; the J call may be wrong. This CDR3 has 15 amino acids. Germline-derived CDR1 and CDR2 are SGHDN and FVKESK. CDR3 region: CASSQDPGLATEQYF. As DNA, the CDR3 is TGTGCCAGCAGCCAAGATCCGGGACTAGCGACCGAGCAGTACTTC.

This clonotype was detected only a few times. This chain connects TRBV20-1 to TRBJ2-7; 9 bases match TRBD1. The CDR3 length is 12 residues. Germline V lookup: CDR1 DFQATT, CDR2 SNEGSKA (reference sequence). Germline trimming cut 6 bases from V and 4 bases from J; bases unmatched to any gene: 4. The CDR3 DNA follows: TGCAGTGCCATTGGACAGGGGTACGAGCAGTACTTC. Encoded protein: CSAIGQGYEQYF.